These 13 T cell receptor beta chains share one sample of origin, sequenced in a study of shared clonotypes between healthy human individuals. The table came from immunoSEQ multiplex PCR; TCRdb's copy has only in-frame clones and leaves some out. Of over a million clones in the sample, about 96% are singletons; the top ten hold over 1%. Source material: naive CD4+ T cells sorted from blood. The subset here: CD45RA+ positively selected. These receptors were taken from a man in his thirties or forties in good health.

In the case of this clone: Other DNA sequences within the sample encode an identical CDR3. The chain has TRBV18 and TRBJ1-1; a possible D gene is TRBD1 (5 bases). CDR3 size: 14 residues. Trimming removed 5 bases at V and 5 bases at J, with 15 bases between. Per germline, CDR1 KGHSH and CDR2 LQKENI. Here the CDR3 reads CASSSSGGDTEAFF. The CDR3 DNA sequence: TGTGCCAGCTCATCCTCGGGGGGAGATACTGAAGCTTTCTTT.

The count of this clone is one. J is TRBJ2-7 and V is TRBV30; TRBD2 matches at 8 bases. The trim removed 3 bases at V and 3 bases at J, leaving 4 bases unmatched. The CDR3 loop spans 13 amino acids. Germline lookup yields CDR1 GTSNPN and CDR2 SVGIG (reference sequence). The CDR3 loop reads CAWRGAGGYEQYF. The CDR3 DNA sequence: TGTGCCTGGAGGGGGGCGGGGGGCTACGAGCAGTACTTC.

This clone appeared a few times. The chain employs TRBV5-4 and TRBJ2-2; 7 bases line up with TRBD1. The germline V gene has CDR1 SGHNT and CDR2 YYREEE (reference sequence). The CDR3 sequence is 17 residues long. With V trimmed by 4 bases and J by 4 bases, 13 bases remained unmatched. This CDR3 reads CASSGPPRQGRTGELFF. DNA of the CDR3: TGTGCCAGCAGCGGCCCCCCGAGACAGGGTCGCACCGGGGAGCTGTTTTTT.

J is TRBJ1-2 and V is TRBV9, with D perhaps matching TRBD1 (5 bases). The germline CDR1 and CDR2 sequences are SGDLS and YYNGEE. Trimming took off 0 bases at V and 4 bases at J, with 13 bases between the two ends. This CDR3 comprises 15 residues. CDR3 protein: CASSVVPREGYGYTF. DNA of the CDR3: TGTGCCAGCAGCGTAGTACCCAGGGAGGGCTATGGCTACACCTTC.

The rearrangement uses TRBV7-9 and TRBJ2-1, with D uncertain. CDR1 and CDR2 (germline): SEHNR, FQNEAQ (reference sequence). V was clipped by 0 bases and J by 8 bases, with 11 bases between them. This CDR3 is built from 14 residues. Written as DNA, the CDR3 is TGTGCCAGCAGCTTAGCGCTAGAGTCAGATGAGCAGTTCTTC. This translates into CASSLALESDEQFF.

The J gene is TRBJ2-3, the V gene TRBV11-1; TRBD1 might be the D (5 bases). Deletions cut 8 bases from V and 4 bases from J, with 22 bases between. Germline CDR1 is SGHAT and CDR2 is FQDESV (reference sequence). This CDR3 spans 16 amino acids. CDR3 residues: CASRHSGLPVPDTQYF. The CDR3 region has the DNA TGTGCCAGCCGCCACTCAGGGCTGCCGGTTCCAGATACGCAGTATTTT.

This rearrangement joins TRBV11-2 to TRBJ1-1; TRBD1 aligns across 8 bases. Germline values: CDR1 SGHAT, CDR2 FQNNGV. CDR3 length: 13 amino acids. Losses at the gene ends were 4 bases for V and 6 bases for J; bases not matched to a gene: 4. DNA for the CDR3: TGTGCCAGCAGCTGGGGACAGGAGGCTGAAGCTTTCTTT. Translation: CASSWGQEAEAFF.

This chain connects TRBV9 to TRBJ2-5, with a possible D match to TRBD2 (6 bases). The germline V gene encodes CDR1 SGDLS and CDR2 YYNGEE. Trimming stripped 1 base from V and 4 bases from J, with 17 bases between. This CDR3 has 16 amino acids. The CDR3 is CASSVRPGLGGETQYF. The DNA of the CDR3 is TGTGCCAGCAGCGTAAGACCGGGGCTGGGGGGAGAGACCCAGTACTTC.

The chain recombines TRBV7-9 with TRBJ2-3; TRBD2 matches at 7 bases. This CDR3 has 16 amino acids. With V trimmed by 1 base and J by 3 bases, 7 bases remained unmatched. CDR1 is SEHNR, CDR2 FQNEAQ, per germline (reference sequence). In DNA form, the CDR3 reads TGTGCCAGCAGCTTAGGTAATAGCGGGCTAACAGATACGCAGTATTTT. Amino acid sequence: CASSLGNSGLTDTQYF. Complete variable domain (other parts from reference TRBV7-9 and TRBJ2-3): DTGVSQNPRHKITKRGQNVTFRCDPISEHNRLYWYRQTLGQGPEFLTYFQNEAQLEKSRLLSDRFSAERPKGSFSTLEIQRTEQGDSAMYLCASSLGNSGLTDTQYFGPGTRLTVL.

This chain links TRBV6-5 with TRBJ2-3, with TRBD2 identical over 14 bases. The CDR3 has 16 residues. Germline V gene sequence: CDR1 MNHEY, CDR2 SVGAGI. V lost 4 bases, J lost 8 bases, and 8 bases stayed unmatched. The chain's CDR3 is CASSSRLAGGLGTQYF. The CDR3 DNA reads TGTGCCAGCAGTTCCCGACTAGCGGGAGGGCTGGGTACGCAGTATTTT.

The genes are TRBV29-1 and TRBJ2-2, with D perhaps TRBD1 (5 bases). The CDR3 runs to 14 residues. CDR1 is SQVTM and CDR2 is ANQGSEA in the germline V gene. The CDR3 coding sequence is TGCAGTGTTAGTGCCAGGGTGAACACCGGGGAGCTGTTTTTT. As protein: CSVSARVNTGELFF.

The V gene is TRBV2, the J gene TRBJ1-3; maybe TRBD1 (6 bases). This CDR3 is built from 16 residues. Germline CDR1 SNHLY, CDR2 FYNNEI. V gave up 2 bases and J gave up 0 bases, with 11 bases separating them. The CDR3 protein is CASSETGPDSGNTIYF. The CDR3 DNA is TGTGCCAGCAGTGAAACAGGGCCAGACTCTGGAAACACCATATATTTT.

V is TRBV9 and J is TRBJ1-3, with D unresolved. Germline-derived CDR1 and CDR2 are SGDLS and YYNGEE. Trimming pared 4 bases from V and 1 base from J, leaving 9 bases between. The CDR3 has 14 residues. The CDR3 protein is CASSLEVSGNTIYF. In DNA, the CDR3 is TGTGCCAGCAGCCTCGAGGTTTCTGGAAACACCATATATTTT.